These T cell receptor beta chains were read from a single sample in a study of cytomegalovirus exposure and HLA in healthy donors. The assay was immunoSEQ multiplex PCR, and TCRdb's table has in-frame clones only and misses some. The table includes about 260,000 clones, about 90% detected once. What was sequenced was PBMCs. The receptors derive from a woman aged 25 to 39 in good health and CMV-seronegative. CDR3s include the opening cysteine and the closing phenylalanine or tryptophan.

>TRBV7-3
CASSPSGWSGGVGTDTQYF
>TRBV30
CAWGRDSVYGYTF
>TRBV28
CASSPGGGEKLFF
>TRBV11-3
CASSRTVGQTGELFF
>TRBV11-2
CASSFGVVGNQPQHF
>TRBV19
CASSIGDLQYF
>TRBV19
CASSIRAGEQYF
>TRBV28
CASSSTGGLETQYF
>TRBV5-5
CASSLAVGERPQHF
>TRBV29-1
CSVEGGNQETQYF
>TRBV19
CASSTTGRTYEQYF
>TRBV5-1
CASGGGSTDTQYF
>TRBV28
CASRHVTEQFF
>TRBV2
CASRGQGVFQPQHF
>TRBV2
CASSSDHNEKLFF
>TRBV7-2
CASSTGLAGTQETQYF
>TRBV28
CAGTSANQPQHF
>TRBV5-1
CASNQRPGTLWDNEQFF
>TRBV5-6
CASRQGLNTEAFF
>TRBV7-2
CASSLALLEDNEQFF
>TRBV7-9
CASSHGSYEQYF
>TRBV28
CASWMWGGRETQYF
>TRBV2
CASSAGGIYEQYF
>TRBV6-1
CASSEMGWETQYF
>TRBV7-2
CASSRILFWGYTF
>TRBV6-5
CASSYSVGRLYNEQFF
>TRBV28
CASSPPGSGRFWGELFF
>TRBV14
CASSRTGTVYSGANVLTF
>TRBV9
CASSVSTSGSYEQYF
>TRBV27
CASSLFTGGRYTGELFF
>TRBV28
CASNVVGNGIDTQYF
>TRBV5-1
CASSLEGGGYTQYF
>TRBV28
CASSKGSGYEQYF
>TRBV27
CAIGGSTDTQYF
>TRBV19
CASTPGHYGYTF
>TRBV11-2
CASSRGLAGASYEQYF
>TRBV5-1
CASSLGGDTQYF
>TRBV5-1
CASSLATSTGVTGELFF
>TRBV11-2
CASSLGVRETQYF
>TRBV10-2
CASRDRGQGSGNTIYF
>TRBV5-1
CASSLGDRDQETQYF
>TRBV7-2
CASSYVEAGTKFF
>TRBV2
CASRGLEQETQYF
>TRBV4-1
CASSQDPAGAYEQYF
>TRBV12-5
CASGLDDRMNYEQYF
>TRBV5-1
CASSLGRGAGADTQYF
>TRBV28
CASSPGQDFGHEQYF
>TRBV6-4
CASREIAGSYNEQFF
>TRBV11-2
CASSLPGTGGFFTGELFF
>TRBV10-2
CASSATSGPGYEQYF
>TRBV7-3
CASSLGGGLGNEQFF
>TRBV5-4
CASSLVGQGQETQYF